This T cell receptor (beta chain) emerged from a study of human T cells and chemical hapten exposure. On the study more broadly: It was small differences in pooled library volume that mainly caused per-sample TCR yields to vary.

Comment on this clonotype: Antigen: not known. This could be a read error, since a much larger clone is one nucleotide away.

TCRdb ran MiXCR on the RACE reads and lists one entry per CDR3 protein. Among more than 80,000 distinct CDR3 sequences listed, about 10% were seen once. Specified time point: patch test 2, 6 weeks after DPC sensitization. Treatment in this sample: therapeutic diphenylcyclopropenone sensitization with weekly scalp DPC. Alopecia patients deemed DPC-suitable, aged 18 to 70, excluding pregnancy. This CDR3 contains 16 residues. Broader study findings: It was expanded TCRs that formed significantly more large CDR3 similarity clusters than controls did.

This sequence was found in a woman in her forties or fifties with alopecia areata. Some clones in this sample may be carry-over from other donors' samples. Sample: whole blood, taken in connection with sensitization to the hapten diphenylcyclopropenone (DPC). The chain employs TRBV21-1 and TRBJ2-7; the D call of TRBD1 is as the table states it, not checked on the DNA. TRBV21-1 is a pseudogene. This CDR3 is CASSAPDPGTGPGQYF. In DNA form, the CDR3 reads TGTGCCAGCAGCGCCCCAGACCCCGGGACAGGGCCCGGGCAGTACTTC.